One TCR beta chain is described in this entry. Its antigen is unidentified. TCRdb fed the reads into MiXCR, producing one record per CDR3 protein. The sample has some 480,000 distinct CDR3 sequences; roughly a third are singletons. These data come from a study of T cell repertoires in cytomegalovirus infection. Study background: CMV infection plus the matching HLA type was flagged by public TCR beta signatures. Study findings and constraints: Identification of carriers of CMV plus the relevant HLA was achieved through cumulative public TCR beta family frequency. Within the response measured ex vivo, HLA-C-restricted CMV-specific TCR beta clonotypes were dominant.

This material consisted of cultured PBMCs, taken from culture after CMV antigen stimulation. This TCR was recovered from a human donor in good health (CMV status not recorded). Some clones in this sample may be carry-over from other donors' samples.

CDR3 nucleotide sequence: TGTGCCAGCAGCACCGGGACAGGGTTGCGGGAGCAGTACTTC. This translates into CASSTGTGLREQYF. The J gene is TRBJ2-7, the V gene TRBV7-2; 9 bases fit TRBD1. The germline V gene has CDR1 SGHTA and CDR2 FQGNSA. The V gene end was trimmed by 5 bases and the J gene end by 7 bases; junction bases not matched to a gene: 9. The CDR3 sequence is 14 residues long. Variable domain in full (rest from reference TRBV7-2 and TRBJ2-7): GAGVSQSPSNKVTEKGKDVELRCDPISGHTALYWYRQSLGQGLEFLIYFQGNSAPDKSGLPSDRFSAERTGGSVSTLTIQRTQQEDSAVYLCASSTGTGLREQYFGPGTRLTVT.